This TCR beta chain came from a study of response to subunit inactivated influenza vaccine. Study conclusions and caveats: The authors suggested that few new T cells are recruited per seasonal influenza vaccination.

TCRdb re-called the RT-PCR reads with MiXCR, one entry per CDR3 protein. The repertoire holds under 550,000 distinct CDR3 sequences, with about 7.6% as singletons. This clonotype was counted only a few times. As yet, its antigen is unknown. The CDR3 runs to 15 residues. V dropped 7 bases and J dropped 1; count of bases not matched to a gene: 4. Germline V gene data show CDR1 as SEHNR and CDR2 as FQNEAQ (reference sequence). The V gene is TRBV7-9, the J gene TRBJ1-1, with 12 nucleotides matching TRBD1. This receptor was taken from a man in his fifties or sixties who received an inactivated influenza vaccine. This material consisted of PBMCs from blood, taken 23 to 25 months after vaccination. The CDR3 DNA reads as TGTGCCAGCAATCCGGGACAGGGGGCGAACACTGAAGCTTTCTTT. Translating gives CASNPGQGANTEAFF.